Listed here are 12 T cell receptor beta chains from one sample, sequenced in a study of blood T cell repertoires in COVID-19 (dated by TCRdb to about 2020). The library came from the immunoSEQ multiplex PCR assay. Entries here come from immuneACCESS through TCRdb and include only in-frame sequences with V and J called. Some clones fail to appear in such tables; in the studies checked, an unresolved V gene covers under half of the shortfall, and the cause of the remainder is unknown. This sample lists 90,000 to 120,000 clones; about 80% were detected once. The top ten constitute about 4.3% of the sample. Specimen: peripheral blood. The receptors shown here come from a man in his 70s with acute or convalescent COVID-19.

In DNA, the CDR3 is TGTGCCAGCAGCGCCGGGACAGGGACGAGTCAGCCCCAGCATTTT. It encodes CASSAGTGTSQPQHF. The J gene is TRBJ1-5, the V gene TRBV7-9; 9 nucleotides match TRBD1. The germline V gene has CDR1 SEHNR and CDR2 FQNEAQ (reference sequence). The trim removed 5 bases at V and 6 bases at J, leaving 8 bases unmatched. The CDR3 spans 15 residues.

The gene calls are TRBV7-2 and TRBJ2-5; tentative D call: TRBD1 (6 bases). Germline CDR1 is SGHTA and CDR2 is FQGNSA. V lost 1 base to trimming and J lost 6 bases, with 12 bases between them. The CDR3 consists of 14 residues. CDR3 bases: TGTGCCAGCAGCTTAGGGGACACCGGGCAGACCCAGTACTTC. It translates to CASSLGDTGQTQYF.

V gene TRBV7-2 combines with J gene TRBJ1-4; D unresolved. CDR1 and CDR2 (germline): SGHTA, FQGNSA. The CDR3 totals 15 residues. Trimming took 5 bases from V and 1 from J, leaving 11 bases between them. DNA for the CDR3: TGTGCCAGCAGCCCGGAGGGCAGAACTAATGAAAAACTGTTTTTT. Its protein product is CASSPEGRTNEKLFF.

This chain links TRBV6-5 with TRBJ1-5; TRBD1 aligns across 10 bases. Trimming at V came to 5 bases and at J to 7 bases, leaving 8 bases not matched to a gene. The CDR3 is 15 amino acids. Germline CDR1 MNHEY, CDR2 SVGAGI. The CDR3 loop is CASSPSGTGDQPQHF. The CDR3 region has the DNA TGTGCCAGCAGTCCGTCCGGGACAGGGGACCAGCCCCAGCATTTT.

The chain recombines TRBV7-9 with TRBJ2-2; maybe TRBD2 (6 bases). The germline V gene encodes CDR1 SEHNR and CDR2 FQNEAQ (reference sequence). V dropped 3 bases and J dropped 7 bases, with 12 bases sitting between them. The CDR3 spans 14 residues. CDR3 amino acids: CASSFLRGHGELFF. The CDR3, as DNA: TGTGCCAGCAGCTTTCTGCGGGGCCACGGGGAGCTGTTTTTT.

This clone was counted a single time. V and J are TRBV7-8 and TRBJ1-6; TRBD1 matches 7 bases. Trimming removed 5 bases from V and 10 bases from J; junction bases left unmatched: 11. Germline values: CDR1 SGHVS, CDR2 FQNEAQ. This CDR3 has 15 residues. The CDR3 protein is CASSGHRDSRSPLHF. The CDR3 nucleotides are TGTGCCAGCAGCGGCCACCGGGACAGCAGGTCACCCCTCCACTTT.

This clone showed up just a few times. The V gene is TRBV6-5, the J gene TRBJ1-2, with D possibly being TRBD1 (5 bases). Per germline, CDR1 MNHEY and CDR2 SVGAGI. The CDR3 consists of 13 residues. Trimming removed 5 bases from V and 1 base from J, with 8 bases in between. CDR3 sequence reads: CASSLTDNYGYTF. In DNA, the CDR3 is TGTGCCAGCAGTCTGACAGATAACTATGGCTACACCTTC.

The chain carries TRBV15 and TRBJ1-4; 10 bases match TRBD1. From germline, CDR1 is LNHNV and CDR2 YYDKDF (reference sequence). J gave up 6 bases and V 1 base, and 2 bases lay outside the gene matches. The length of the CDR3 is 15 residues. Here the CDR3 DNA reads TGTGCCACCAGCAGAGGGGACAGGGGCGATGAAAAACTGTTTTTT. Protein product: CATSRGDRGDEKLFF.

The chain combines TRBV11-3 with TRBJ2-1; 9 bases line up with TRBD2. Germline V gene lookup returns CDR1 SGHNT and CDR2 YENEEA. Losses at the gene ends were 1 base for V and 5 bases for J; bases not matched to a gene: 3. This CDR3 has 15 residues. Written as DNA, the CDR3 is TGTGCCAGCAGCTTAGGTAGCGGGGGACACAATGAGCAGTTCTTC. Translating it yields CASSLGSGGHNEQFF.

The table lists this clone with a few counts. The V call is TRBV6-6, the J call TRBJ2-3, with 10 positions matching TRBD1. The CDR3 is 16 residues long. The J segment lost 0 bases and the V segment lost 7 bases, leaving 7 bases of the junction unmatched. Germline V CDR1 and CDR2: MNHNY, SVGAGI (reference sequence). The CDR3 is CASTKGTGVSTDTQYF. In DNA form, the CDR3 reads TGTGCCAGCACCAAAGGGACAGGGGTGAGCACAGATACGCAGTATTTT.

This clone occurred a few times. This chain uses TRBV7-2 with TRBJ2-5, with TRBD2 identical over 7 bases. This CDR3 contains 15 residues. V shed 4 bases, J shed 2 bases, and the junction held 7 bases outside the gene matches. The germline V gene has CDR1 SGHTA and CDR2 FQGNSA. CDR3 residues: CASSSPWGGQETQYF. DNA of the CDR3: TGTGCCAGCAGCTCCCCTTGGGGGGGGCAAGAGACCCAGTACTTC. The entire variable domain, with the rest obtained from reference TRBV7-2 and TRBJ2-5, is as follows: GAGVSQSPSNKVTEKGKDVELRCDPISGHTALYWYRQSLGQGLEFLIYFQGNSAPDKSGLPSDRFSAERTGGSVSTLTIQRTQQEDSAVYLCASSSPWGGQETQYFGPGTRLLVL.

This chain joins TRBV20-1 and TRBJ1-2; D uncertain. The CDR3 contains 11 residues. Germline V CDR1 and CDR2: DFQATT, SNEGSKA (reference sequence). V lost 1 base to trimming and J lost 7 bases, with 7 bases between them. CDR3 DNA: TGCAGTGCTAGAGCCCTGAGTGGCTACACCTTC. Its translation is CSARALSGYTF.